One and the same sample provided the 28 T cell receptor beta chains below, sequenced in a study of cytomegalovirus exposure and HLA in healthy donors. The data were produced by immunoSEQ multiplex PCR, yet TCRdb's version contains in-frame clones alone and is incomplete. The sample holds roughly 120,000 clones, just under 90% seen once. The material sequenced was PBMCs. These TCRs come from a young man in good health and CMV-seronegative.

The rearrangement uses TRBV7-9 and TRBJ1-4, with D possibly TRBD1 on 5 matching bases. Germline V gene sequence: CDR1 SEHNR, CDR2 FQNEAQ (reference sequence). Trimming removed 3 bases from V and 3 bases from J, with 11 bases in between. The CDR3 runs to 15 residues. In DNA form, the CDR3 reads TGTGCCAGCAGCTTGTCAGGGTCGGCTAATGAAAAACTGTTTTTT. Translated: CASSLSGSANEKLFF. Full variable domain (rest looked up from reference TRBV7-9 and TRBJ1-4): DTGVSQNPRHKITKRGQNVTFRCDPISEHNRLYWYRQTLGQGPEFLTYFQNEAQLEKSRLLSDRFSAERPKGSFSTLEIQRTEQGDSAMYLCASSLSGSANEKLFFGSGTQLSVL.

This clone was recorded many times. The genes are TRBV5-1 and TRBJ1-6; 7 bases agree with TRBD1. Germline trimming cut 5 bases from V and 8 bases from J; bases unmatched to any gene: 7. The CDR3 loop spans 14 amino acids. Germline V gives CDR1 SGHRS, CDR2 YFSETQ. The CDR3 sequence is CASSVGGTDSPLHF. As DNA, the CDR3 is TGCGCCAGCAGTGTTGGAGGGACAGATTCACCCCTCCACTTT. Combining the CDR3 with reference TRBV5-1 and TRBJ1-6 gives the whole variable domain KAGVTQTPRYLIKTRGQQVTLSCSPISGHRSVSWYQQTPGQGLQFLFEYFSETQRNKGNFPGRFSGRQFSNSRSEMNVSTLELGDSALYLCASSVGGTDSPLHFGNGTRLTVT.

This rearrangement joins TRBV7-9 to TRBJ2-2; D possibly corresponds to TRBD2 (5 bases). The length of the CDR3 is 13 residues. V was trimmed by 5 bases and J by 7 bases, leaving 11 bases between them. Germline CDR1 is SEHNR and CDR2 is FQNEAQ (reference sequence). The CDR3 loop reads CASSPRVIGELFF. The CDR3 DNA reads TGTGCCAGCAGCCCGAGGGTGATCGGGGAGCTGTTTTTT. The variable domain in full, with the rest retrieved from reference TRBV7-9 and TRBJ2-2, is DTGVSQNPRHKITKRGQNVTFRCDPISEHNRLYWYRQTLGQGPEFLTYFQNEAQLEKSRLLSDRFSAERPKGSFSTLEIQRTEQGDSAMYLCASSPRVIGELFFGEGSRLTVL.

The rearrangement uses TRBV29-1 and TRBJ1-4; TRBD1 matches 8 bases. The CDR3 runs 13 residues. Germline lookup yields CDR1 SQVTM and CDR2 ANQGSEA. J was trimmed by 6 bases and V by 7 bases; bases with no gene match: 7. CDR3 coding DNA: TGCAGCGCCGAGGACAGGGAAGATGAAAAACTGTTTTTT. It translates to CSAEDREDEKLFF.

The rearrangement links TRBV19 to TRBJ1-1; TRBD1 aligns across 9 bases. This CDR3 comprises 18 residues. Trimming cost V 0 bases and J 2 bases; bases outside gene matches: 10. Germline V gene data show CDR1 as LNHDA and CDR2 as SQIVND (reference sequence). In nucleotides, the CDR3 is TGTGCCAGTAGTATAGATCAGGGGACAGGGATGCCCAACACTGAAGCTTTCTTT. Protein product: CASSIDQGTGMPNTEAFF. Variable domain in full (rest from reference TRBV19 and TRBJ1-1): DGGITQSPKYLFRKEGQNVTLSCEQNLNHDAMYWYRQDPGQGLRLIYYSQIVNDFQKGDIAEGYSVSREKKESFPLTVTSAQKNPTAFYLCASSIDQGTGMPNTEAFFGQGTRLTVV.

The rearrangement uses TRBV28 and TRBJ1-2, with 7 positions matching TRBD1. V lost 4 bases and J lost 6; bases outside the gene matches: 2. The CDR3 runs 12 residues. CDR1 is MDHEN, CDR2 SYDVKM, per germline. CDR3 DNA sequence: TGTGCCAGCAGTTCGACAGGGAATGGCTACACCTTC. Protein: CASSSTGNGYTF.

The V call is TRBV11-2, the J call TRBJ2-7; D uncertain. Germline V gives CDR1 SGHAT, CDR2 FQNNGV. The CDR3 has 13 residues. The V gene lost 3 bases and the J gene lost 3 bases, with 9 bases spanning the gap. Here the CDR3 DNA reads TGTGCCAGCAGCTTTCATCAGGACTACGAGCAGTACTTC. Amino acid sequence: CASSFHQDYEQYF.

This rearrangement joins TRBV19 to TRBJ1-4; D uncertain. CDR1 is LNHDA and CDR2 is SQIVND in the germline V gene (reference sequence). CDR3 length equals 16 residues. Deletions cut 1 base from V and 1 base from J, with 10 bases between. In nucleotides, the CDR3 is TGTGCCAGTAGTATAGTTGGAGGGCGAACTAATGAAAAACTGTTTTTT. Its protein is CASSIVGGRTNEKLFF.

The chain recombines TRBV5-4 with TRBJ1-4; weak D call: TRBD1 (6 bases). From germline, CDR1 is SGHNT and CDR2 YYREEE (reference sequence). V was trimmed by 2 bases and J by 8 bases, leaving 13 bases between them. The CDR3 contains 14 residues. This CDR3 reads CASSLTGYREKLFF. The CDR3 DNA follows: TGTGCCAGCAGCTTAACAGGGTACCGCGAAAAACTGTTTTTT.

The chain is built from TRBV5-1 and TRBJ1-5; 7 nucleotides line up with TRBD1. V shed 0 bases and J 3 bases; nucleotides not matched to a gene: 3. This CDR3 has 15 residues. CDR1 SGHRS and CDR2 YFSETQ come from the germline V gene. The CDR3 nucleotides are TGCGCCAGCAGCTTGGGACAGGGAGTCAATCAGCCCCAGCATTTT. Translated: CASSLGQGVNQPQHF. The full variable domain, rest sourced from reference TRBV5-1 and TRBJ1-5, is KAGVTQTPRYLIKTRGQQVTLSCSPISGHRSVSWYQQTPGQGLQFLFEYFSETQRNKGNFPGRFSGRQFSNSRSEMNVSTLELGDSALYLCASSLGQGVNQPQHFGDGTRLSIL.

V is TRBV12-5 and J is TRBJ2-5; D not certain. V was shortened by 1 base and J by 0 bases, with 3 bases between the two germline ends. The CDR3 is 13 residues long. In germline, CDR1 is LGHNT, CDR2 FRNRAP. The CDR3: CASGLAYQETQYF. The CDR3 nucleotides are TGTGCTAGTGGTTTGGCGTACCAAGAGACCCAGTACTTC.

The gene calls are TRBV19 and TRBJ2-1; 16 bases are shared with TRBD2. Losses at the gene ends were 3 bases for V and 0 bases for J; bases not matched to a gene: 5. The CDR3 consists of 19 residues. Germline-derived CDR1 and CDR2 are LNHDA and SQIVND (reference sequence). The CDR3 region is CASSIMGLAGGISYNEQFF. The CDR3 DNA sequence: TGTGCCAGTAGTATTATGGGACTAGCGGGGGGGATCTCCTACAATGAGCAGTTCTTC.

This clone showed up just a few times. This rearrangement joins TRBV28 to TRBJ2-2; 7 nucleotides align to TRBD2. Trimming cost V 5 bases and J 8 bases; bases outside gene matches: 11. Germline V gene sequence: CDR1 MDHEN, CDR2 SYDVKM. The CDR3 sequence is 15 residues long. DNA for the CDR3: TGTGCCAGCAGTCCCCGAATTAATAGCGGGGGGGAGCTGTTTTTT. Its translation: CASSPRINSGGELFF.

This chain joins TRBV7-9 and TRBJ2-7; the D is unclear. CDR3 length: 13 residues. CDR1 is SEHNR and CDR2 is FQNEAQ in the germline V gene (reference sequence). V lost 2 bases and J 2 bases, leaving 7 bases between the germline ends. The CDR3, as DNA: TGTGCCAGCAGCTTAAATGGCCCCTACGAGCAGTACTTC. It translates to CASSLNGPYEQYF.

The chain combines TRBV28 with TRBJ2-1; 7 bases fit TRBD2. The V gene's germline CDR1 is MDHEN and CDR2 SYDVKM. The length of the CDR3 is 13 residues. V was clipped by 9 bases and J by 4 bases; unmatched bases: 6. CDR3 sequence: CASGRALYNEQFF. The CDR3 region has the DNA TGTGCCAGTGGGAGGGCGTTATACAATGAGCAGTTCTTC. Full variable domain (remainder filled in from reference TRBV28 and TRBJ2-1): DVKVTQSSRYLVKRTGEKVFLECVQDMDHENMFWYRQDPGLGLRLIYFSYDVKMKEKGDIPEGYSVSREKKERFSLILESASTNQTSMYLCASGRALYNEQFFGPGTRLTVL.

The chain joins TRBV18 to TRBJ2-5; D unclear. Germline CDR1 reads KGHSH; CDR2 reads LQKENI. V gave up 3 bases and J gave up 5 bases, with 7 bases separating them. The CDR3 contains 12 residues. The CDR3 nucleotides are TGTGCCAGCTCACCTCTGTCTGAGACCCAGTACTTC. Amino acid sequence: CASSPLSETQYF.

CDR3 sequence: CASSVRDRASPLHF. The CDR3 DNA reads TGTGCCAGCAGCGTACGGGACAGGGCTTCACCCCTCCACTTT. The V call is TRBV7-2, the J call TRBJ1-6; TRBD1 aligns across 9 bases. The V gene's germline CDR1 is SGHTA and CDR2 FQGNSA. The J segment lost 9 bases and the V segment lost 5 bases, leaving 5 bases of the junction unmatched. The CDR3 length is 14 residues. The variable domain in full, with the rest retrieved from reference TRBV7-2 and TRBJ1-6, is GAGVSQSPSNKVTEKGKDVELRCDPISGHTALYWYRQSLGQGLEFLIYFQGNSAPDKSGLPSDRFSAERTGGSVSTLTIQRTQQEDSAVYLCASSVRDRASPLHFGNGTRLTVT.

The genes are TRBV7-9 and TRBJ2-1, with no clear D. The CDR3 length is 18 residues. Trimming removed 0 bases at V and 0 bases at J, with 15 bases between. CDR1 and CDR2 from the germline V gene are SEHNR and FQNEAQ (reference sequence). Written as DNA, the CDR3 is TGTGCCAGCAGCTTAGCGTCCGTACAGATGAGCTCCTACAATGAGCAGTTCTTC. Protein product: CASSLASVQMSSYNEQFF.

The V gene is TRBV29-1, the J gene TRBJ2-6, with TRBD2 as a possible D gene (5 bases). V lost 6 bases to trimming and J lost 0 bases, with 6 bases between them. The germline V gene encodes CDR1 SQVTM and CDR2 ANQGSEA. The CDR3 extends over 13 amino acids. CDR3 loop: CSVRDSGANVLTF. The CDR3 DNA follows: TGCAGCGTGAGGGACTCTGGGGCCAACGTCCTGACTTTC.

This clone was seen only once. CDR3 coding DNA: TGTGCCAGCAGCTTGGGCGGGGGGGACAACTACGAGCAGTACTTC. Its protein product is CASSLGGGDNYEQYF. V is TRBV5-4 and J is TRBJ2-7, with 9 bases identical to TRBD2. V gave up 0 bases and J gave up 3 bases; unmatched junction bases: 4. Germline CDR1 reads SGHNT; CDR2 reads YYREEE (reference sequence). This CDR3 contains 15 residues.

V and J are TRBV2 and TRBJ2-7; a weak D match, TRBD1 (5 bases). Trimming took off 3 bases at V and 1 base at J, with 10 bases between the two ends. The CDR3 is made up of 14 amino acids. From germline, CDR1 is SNHLY and CDR2 FYNNEI. In DNA, the CDR3 is TGTGCCAGCAGTGAGACAGCACTTTCCTACGAGCAGTACTTC. This translates into CASSETALSYEQYF.

This clone has just a few counts. The chain is built from TRBV2 and TRBJ2-7; tentatively, D is TRBD2 (5 bases). The CDR3 is 12 amino acids. Deletions cut 2 bases from V and 4 bases from J, with 6 bases between. Looked up from germline, CDR1 is SNHLY and CDR2 is FYNNEI. The CDR3 bases are TGTGCCAGCAGTGAACGGGGTTACGAGCAGTACTTC. The encoded protein is CASSERGYEQYF.

The CDR3 DNA sequence: TGTGCCAGCTCACCCGCCACAGGGGTCGTCTATGGCTACACCTTC. Its protein product is CASSPATGVVYGYTF. This chain connects TRBV18 to TRBJ1-2; 7 bases map to TRBD1. Germline CDR1 KGHSH, CDR2 LQKENI. This CDR3 region has 15 residues. The V and J ends lost 3 bases and 4 bases, in that order; junction bases with no gene match: 8.

This rearrangement joins TRBV6-5 to TRBJ2-7; TRBD1 agrees at 10 bases. The CDR3 extends over 14 amino acids. V shed 6 bases, J shed 4 bases, and the junction held 6 bases outside the gene matches. CDR1 and CDR2 (germline): MNHEY, SVGAGI. CDR3 residues: CASSPDRGRYEQYF. The CDR3 bases are TGTGCCAGCAGCCCCGACAGGGGGCGTTACGAGCAGTACTTC.

This rearrangement joins TRBV4-3 to TRBJ1-5; a possible D gene is TRBD1 (6 bases). V shed 4 bases and J shed 0 bases, with 13 bases lying between them. The germline CDR1 and CDR2 sequences are LGHNA and YSLEER. CDR3 length equals 16 residues. For the CDR3, the DNA is TGCGCCAGCAGCCCATCCAGACAGGATAGCAATCAGCCCCAGCATTTT. It yields the protein CASSPSRQDSNQPQHF.

The chain couples TRBV6-5 to TRBJ1-1; a weak D match, TRBD1 (5 bases). The ends were cut back, 1 base at V and 4 bases at J, with 13 bases in the middle. The CDR3 length is 15 residues. The germline V gene encodes CDR1 MNHEY and CDR2 SVGAGI. DNA for the CDR3: TGTGCCAGCAGTTACTGGGCAGGGCAAATCACTGAAGCTTTCTTT. Translating gives CASSYWAGQITEAFF.

The rearrangement joins TRBV5-1 to TRBJ1-4; tentative D call: TRBD1 (5 bases). Trimming removed 2 bases from V and 3 bases from J, with 8 bases in between. The CDR3 totals 14 residues. Per germline, CDR1 SGHRS and CDR2 YFSETQ. The CDR3 DNA reads TGCGCCAGCAGCTTCGGGGACTCTAATGAAAAACTGTTTTTT. Translation: CASSFGDSNEKLFF.

V gene TRBV28 combines with J gene TRBJ2-3, with TRBD1 matching over 7 bases. The CDR3 has 13 amino acids. Trimming took 6 bases from V and 4 from J; bases not matched to a gene: 4. Germline CDR1 MDHEN, CDR2 SYDVKM. CDR3 nucleotide sequence: TGTGCCAGCAGCCGAGGACAGGCAGATACGCAGTATTTT. It is translated as CASSRGQADTQYF.